These 26 T cell receptor beta chains originate from one sample sequenced in a study of blood T cell repertoires in COVID-19. Sequencing was performed with immunoSEQ multiplex PCR; in TCRdb, only in-frame clones are kept and a portion is missing. The sample records fewer than 200,000 clones, roughly 90% being singletons. Input material: peripheral blood. These receptors all stem from a man younger than 45 with COVID-19, enrolled during active disease.

The chain joins TRBV24-1 to TRBJ1-5; no clear D gene. The CDR3 runs 12 residues. Germline CDR1 reads KGHDR; CDR2 reads SFDVKD. The V and J ends lost 4 bases and 4 bases respectively, with 4 bases between them. The CDR3 loop reads CATSDPNQPQHF. The CDR3 nucleotides read TGTGCCACCAGTGACCCTAATCAGCCCCAGCATTTT.

The chain recombines TRBV30 with TRBJ2-1; tentative D call: TRBD1 (5 bases). The CDR3 runs 14 residues. V gave up 0 bases and J gave up 9 bases, with 15 bases separating them. Germline-derived CDR1 and CDR2 are GTSNPN and SVGIG (reference sequence). Written as DNA, the CDR3 is TGTGCCTGGAGTGTACTGTCTTATCAGGGTGAGCAGTTCTTC. Translating it yields CAWSVLSYQGEQFF. Combining the CDR3 with reference TRBV30 and TRBJ2-1 gives the whole variable domain SQTIHQWPATLVQPVGSPLSLECTVEGTSNPNLYWYRQAAGRGLQLLFYSVGIGQISSEVPQNLSASRPQDRQFILSSKKLLLSDSGFYLCAWSVLSYQGEQFFGPGTRLTVL.

The chain uses TRBV6-5 and TRBJ1-2; D is possibly TRBD1 (6 bases). V dropped 10 bases and J dropped 3 bases, with 12 bases sitting between them. Germline CDR1 and CDR2: MNHEY and SVGAGI. This CDR3 is built from 12 residues. The CDR3 loop reads CATSDSYYGYTF. In DNA, the CDR3 is TGTGCCACGTCGGACAGCTACTATGGCTACACCTTC.

CDR3: CASSLAGGRYNEQFF. The CDR3 DNA reads as TGTGCCAGCAGCTTAGCGGGGGGGCGTTACAATGAGCAGTTCTTC. The genes are TRBV7-2 and TRBJ2-1; D perhaps matches TRBD2 (7 bases). Germline V gives CDR1 SGHTA, CDR2 FQGNSA. The V and J ends lost 0 bases and 4 bases respectively, with 10 bases between them. The CDR3 runs to 15 residues. Combining the CDR3 with reference TRBV7-2 and TRBJ2-1 gives the whole variable domain GAGVSQSPSNKVTEKGKDVELRCDPISGHTALYWYRQSLGQGLEFLIYFQGNSAPDKSGLPSDRFSAERTGGSVSTLTIQRTQQEDSAVYLCASSLAGGRYNEQFFGPGTRLTVL.

The chain joins TRBV6-5 to TRBJ2-7; the D gene is possibly TRBD1 (6 bases). V lost 5 bases and J lost 4, with 18 bases in between. The CDR3 is 15 residues long. Per germline, CDR1 MNHEY and CDR2 SVGAGI. CDR3 nucleotide sequence: TGTGCCAGCAGTACCGCACACAGGGCGTGGTACGAGCAGTACTTC. Translating it yields CASSTAHRAWYEQYF.

The gene calls are TRBV12-5 and TRBJ2-2, with 10 bases that match TRBD1. The CDR3 extends over 18 amino acids. J was trimmed by 6 bases and V by 0 bases; bases with no gene match: 10. Germline CDR1 is LGHNT and CDR2 is FRNRAP. The CDR3 nucleotides read TGTGCTAGTGGTTTGGTACTAGTTCGACAGGGGGCGGCCGGGGAGCTGTTTTTT. Translation: CASGLVLVRQGAAGELFF. The full variable domain, in which reference TRBV12-5 and TRBJ2-2 provide the parts outside the CDR3, is DARVTQTPRHKVTEMGQEVTMRCQPILGHNTVFWYRQTMMQGLELLAYFRNRAPLDDSGMPKDRFSAEMPDATLATLKIQPSEPRDSAVYFCASGLVLVRQGAAGELFFGEGSRLTVL.

The V gene is TRBV19, the J gene TRBJ2-1; TRBD1 aligns across 10 bases. CDR3 size: 16 residues. The junction had 7 bases not matched to a gene; V was cut back by 6 bases and J by 2 bases. CDR1 and CDR2 from the germline V gene are LNHDA and SQIVND (reference sequence). The CDR3 region has the DNA TGTGCCAGTAGGACAGGGGGCCCTACCCCCTACAATGAGCAGTTCTTC. This encodes CASRTGGPTPYNEQFF.

The gene calls are TRBV9 and TRBJ2-6, with TRBD2 identical over 7 bases. CDR3 length equals 14 residues. The germline V gene has CDR1 SGDLS and CDR2 YYNGEE. V lost 3 bases and J lost 4; bases outside the gene matches: 1. The CDR3, as DNA: TGTGCCAGCAGCGCGGGAGGCGGGGCCAACGTCCTGACTTTC. Encoded protein: CASSAGGGANVLTF.

V usage is TRBV7-8 and J usage is TRBJ1-2; 9 nucleotides match TRBD1. V lost 3 bases to trimming and J lost 1 base; unmatched junction nucleotides: 9. CDR3 length: 17 residues. Germline V gene sequence: CDR1 SGHVS, CDR2 FQNEAQ. In DNA form, the CDR3 reads TGTGCCAGCAGCTTGGGGGGGACAGGGAGGAGTAACTATGGCTACACCTTC. It is translated as CASSLGGTGRSNYGYTF.

The chain is built from TRBV19 and TRBJ2-6, with D perhaps matching TRBD2 (5 bases). The V gene lost 7 bases and the J gene lost 2 bases, with 18 bases spanning the gap. Germline-derived CDR1 and CDR2 are LNHDA and SQIVND (reference sequence). The length of the CDR3 is 17 residues. CDR3 coding DNA: TGTGCCAGTATGTCGGATTTAGGGCGGGCTGGGGCCAACGTCCTGACTTTC. This translates into CASMSDLGRAGANVLTF.

V is TRBV9 and J is TRBJ2-3, with 13 bases that match TRBD2. The CDR3 runs to 16 residues. Germline V gene data show CDR1 as SGDLS and CDR2 as YYNGEE. The junction had 4 bases not matched to a gene; V was cut back by 4 bases and J by 2 bases. CDR3 sequence reads: CASSPLAGGPTDTQYF. The CDR3 DNA sequence: TGTGCCAGCAGCCCACTAGCGGGAGGGCCCACAGATACGCAGTATTTT.

The J gene is TRBJ2-1, the V gene TRBV19; 10 bases are a match to TRBD1. The trim removed 5 bases at V and 3 bases at J, leaving 7 bases unmatched. This CDR3 contains 16 residues. Germline CDR1 is LNHDA and CDR2 is SQIVND (reference sequence). In DNA, the CDR3 is TGTGCCAGTAGTTTACGGGACAGGGGAAGCTACAATGAGCAGTTCTTC. Encoded protein: CASSLRDRGSYNEQFF.

The chain joins TRBV14 to TRBJ2-7; 7 nucleotides align to TRBD1. The CDR3 is made up of 14 amino acids. Looked up from germline, CDR1 is SGHDN and CDR2 is FVKESK. The junction had 6 bases not matched to a gene; V was cut back by 2 bases and J by 5 bases. The CDR3 DNA follows: TGTGCCAGCAGCCAACCGAACAGGGGACACGAGCAGTACTTC. Protein product: CASSQPNRGHEQYF. Supplemented by reference TRBV14 and TRBJ2-7, the full variable domain reads EAGVTQFPSHSVIEKGQTVTLRCDPISGHDNLYWYRRVMGKEIKFLLHFVKESKQDESGMPNNRFLAERTGGTYSTLKVQPAELEDSGVYFCASSQPNRGHEQYFGPGTRLTVT.

This clone was picked up many times. The chain carries TRBV27 and TRBJ1-4; 7 bases match TRBD1. This CDR3 has 14 residues. Losses at the gene ends were 9 bases for V and 12 bases for J; bases not matched to a gene: 16. CDR1 is MNHEY and CDR2 is SMNVEV in the germline V gene (reference sequence). The CDR3 spells CASADRAGFDELFF. For the CDR3, the DNA is TGTGCCAGTGCTGACAGGGCCGGTTTTGACGAACTGTTTTTT.

The sample holds one count of this clone. Here the CDR3 DNA reads TGTGCCAGCAGCTTGGGGCTCCCCGCAACTTTCTTT. Translation: CASSLGLPATFF. V gene TRBV7-8 combines with J gene TRBJ1-1, with a possible D match to TRBD1 (5 bases). Germline V gene data show CDR1 as SGHVS and CDR2 as FQNEAQ. CDR3 length: 12 residues. V was cut by 3 bases and J by 12 bases, with 14 bases left in between.

V and J are TRBV27 and TRBJ2-2; perhaps TRBD2 as D (5 bases). The CDR3 totals 14 residues. Germline CDR1 and CDR2: MNHEY and SMNVEV (reference sequence). The V and J ends lost 1 base and 6 bases respectively, with 9 bases between them. Here the CDR3 reads CASSLWGEAGELFF. CDR3 bases: TGTGCCAGCAGTTTATGGGGAGAGGCCGGGGAGCTGTTTTTT.

The chain uses TRBV6-5 and TRBJ1-1; TRBD1 is a possible D gene (6 bases). This CDR3 has 14 amino acids. V was trimmed by 4 bases and J by 4 bases, leaving 13 bases between them. Germline CDR1 and CDR2: MNHEY and SVGAGI. CDR3 sequence: CASSSRLRGTEAFF. The CDR3, as DNA: TGTGCCAGCAGTTCCCGACTCAGGGGCACTGAAGCTTTCTTT.

The chain combines TRBV4-3 with TRBJ1-2; D is unresolved. CDR3 length: 15 residues. V was trimmed by 4 bases and J by 1 base, leaving 13 bases between them. Looked up from germline, CDR1 is LGHNA and CDR2 is YSLEER. The CDR3: CASSPRLANNYGYTF. The CDR3 DNA follows: TGCGCCAGCAGCCCCCGACTTGCTAATAACTATGGCTACACCTTC.

The chain is built from TRBV30 and TRBJ1-2; tentative D call: TRBD1 (6 bases). CDR1 GTSNPN and CDR2 SVGIG come from the germline V gene (reference sequence). Between the trimmed V and J ends, which lost 8 bases and 3 bases, there was a span of 13 bases. The length of the CDR3 is 12 residues. The CDR3 sequence: CAQPGVYYGYTF. CDR3 sequence (DNA): TGTGCCCAACCAGGGGTCTACTATGGCTACACCTTC.

The V and J genes are TRBV7-8 and TRBJ1-1; 7 nucleotides agree with TRBD1. The CDR3 loop spans 14 amino acids. CDR1 is SGHVS and CDR2 is FQNEAQ in the germline V gene. V lost 3 bases, J lost 5 bases, and 6 bases stayed unmatched. CDR3 amino acids: CASSFYRGETEAFF. CDR3 in DNA: TGTGCCAGCAGCTTTTACAGGGGTGAGACTGAAGCTTTCTTT. The complete variable domain, with remaining parts taken from reference TRBV7-8 and TRBJ1-1, reads GAGVSQSPRYKVAKRGQDVALRCDPISGHVSLFWYQQALGQGPEFLTYFQNEAQLDKSGLPSDRFFAERPEGSVSTLKIQRTQQEDSAVYLCASSFYRGETEAFFGQGTRLTVV.

This rearrangement joins TRBV5-5 to TRBJ1-5; 7 bases are shared with TRBD1. CDR1 SGHKS and CDR2 YYEKEE come from the germline V gene (reference sequence). The CDR3 consists of 15 residues. V shed 0 bases and J 7 bases; nucleotides not matched to a gene: 7. The CDR3 region is CASSLVGGIEQPQHF. For the CDR3, the DNA is TGTGCCAGCAGCTTGGTAGGGGGCATAGAACAGCCCCAGCATTTT. The whole variable domain, filled in from reference TRBV5-5 and TRBJ1-5, reads DAGVTQSPTHLIKTRGQQVTLRCSPISGHKSVSWYQQVLGQGPQFIFQYYEKEERGRGNFPDRFSARQFPNYSSELNVNALLLGDSALYLCASSLVGGIEQPQHFGDGTRLSIL.

V and J are TRBV4-3 and TRBJ1-6, with 9 positions matching TRBD1. The germline CDR1 and CDR2 sequences are LGHNA and YSLEER. Losses at the gene ends were 0 bases for V and 10 bases for J; bases not matched to a gene: 4. This CDR3 spans 15 amino acids. The CDR3 loop reads CASSQEQGADSPLHF. CDR3 nucleotide sequence: TGCGCCAGCAGCCAAGAACAGGGGGCTGACTCACCCCTCCACTTT.

This clone was seen just once. The V and J genes are TRBV10-3 and TRBJ1-1; D is unclear. Per the germline V gene, CDR1 is ENHRY and CDR2 is SYGVKD. The CDR3 spans 15 residues. V was pared by 2 bases and J by 2 bases, with 12 bases between. Here the CDR3 DNA reads TGTGCCATCAGTGAGACGGAGAGGGCAAACACTGAAGCTTTCTTT. It translates to CAISETERANTEAFF.

The rearrangement links TRBV6-4 to TRBJ1-1; 12 bases agree with TRBD1. The CDR3 spans 16 residues. The V segment lost 5 bases and the J segment 1 base; nucleotides outside the gene matches: 5. Per germline, CDR1 MRHNA and CDR2 SNTAGT. The CDR3 bases are TGTGCCAGCAGTTCCCGGGACAGGGGGCGGAACACTGAAGCTTTCTTT. Translating gives CASSSRDRGRNTEAFF.

The gene calls are TRBV7-9 and TRBJ2-5; 14 bases are shared with TRBD2. The V gene's germline CDR1 is SEHNR and CDR2 FQNEAQ (reference sequence). V was pared by 3 bases and J by 7 bases, with 16 bases of the junction left unmatched. CDR3 length: 19 amino acids. CDR3 DNA sequence: TGTGCCAGCAGCTTCAGCTGGACTAGCGGGGGGCTTCGTGGTGGGACCCAGTACTTC. Translation: CASSFSWTSGGLRGGTQYF.

The chain combines TRBV28 with TRBJ2-1; possibly TRBD1 for D (5 bases). V lost 6 bases and J 4 bases, leaving 10 bases between the germline ends. The length of the CDR3 is 13 residues. CDR1 is MDHEN, CDR2 SYDVKM, per germline. CDR3 DNA: TGTGCCAGCAGGGCCGACAGATACAATGAGCAGTTCTTC. Translating it yields CASRADRYNEQFF.